A selection of T cell receptor beta chains follows, all from one sample in a study of cytotoxic CD8 clonotypes in ibrutinib-treated CLL. Method: immunoSEQ multiplex PCR; TCRdb's copy keeps in-frame clones and lacks some. The sample contains roughly 170,000 clones, 70% to 85% of which appear only once. The material was PBMCs, obtained after 24 months of ibrutinib treatment. These receptors were obtained from a human donor with chronic lymphocytic leukemia. Each CDR3 is given with its conserved first and last residue. The order of the fields is J gene, clone size, V gene, D gene, CDR3 protein, CDR3 DNA. The D gene is left open where the match is weak. Expanded clones are given a class, and other clones once, few, many or no size at all.

TRBJ2-5 | . | TRBV6-5 | TRBD2 | CASSYAGVQETQYF | TGTGCCAGCAGTTACGCGGGGGTACAAGAGACCCAGTACTTC
TRBJ2-3 | . | TRBV11-2 | . | CASSWGLRGDTQYF | TGTGCCAGCAGCTGGGGCCTTAGGGGAGATACGCAGTATTTT
TRBJ1-2 | . | TRBV28 | TRBD1 | CASSPRRTGGTYGYTF | TGTGCCAGCAGTCCCCGCAGGACAGGGGGCACCTATGGCTACACCTTC
TRBJ1-2 | . | TRBV4-3 | . | CASSSGAASYGYTF | TGCGCCAGCAGCTCCGGGGCTGCGAGCTATGGCTACACCTTC
TRBJ1-1 | . | TRBV18 | . | CASSPQPANTEAFF | TGTGCCAGCTCACCCCAGCCCGCGAACACTGAAGCTTTCTTT
TRBJ1-5 | once | TRBV19 | TRBD1 | CASSIHTTGGNQPQHF | TGTGCCAGTAGTATACACACGACAGGGGGCAATCAGCCCCAGCATTTT
TRBJ2-7 | . | TRBV28 | . | CASSLPGIVYEQYF | TGTGCCAGCAGTTTACCCGGTATCGTCTACGAGCAGTACTTC
TRBJ1-6 | . | TRBV11-3 | . | CASSSLRDSPLHF | TGTGCCAGCAGCTCCCTTCGGGATTCACCCCTCCACTTT
TRBJ1-4 | . | TRBV18 | TRBD1 | CASSPLTQGASEKLFF | TGTGCCAGCTCACCCCTGACACAGGGGGCGAGTGAAAAACTGTTTTTT
TRBJ2-3 | . | TRBV5-1 | TRBD2 | CASSLELAGASTDTQYF | TGCGCCAGCAGTTTGGAACTAGCGGGCGCTAGCACAGATACGCAGTATTTT
TRBJ1-1 | once | TRBV5-4 | TRBD1 | CASRSGQATPTEAFF | TGTGCCAGCAGATCGGGACAGGCGACTCCCACTGAAGCTTTCTTT
TRBJ2-6 | . | TRBV5-4 | TRBD2 | CASSPGLAGQSSGANVLTF | TGTGCCAGCAGCCCCGGACTAGCGGGACAAAGCTCTGGGGCCAACGTCCTGACTTTC
TRBJ1-4 | once | TRBV29-1 | . | CSVDTVQTNEKLFF | TGCAGCGTTGATACGGTCCAAACTAATGAAAAACTGTTTTTT
TRBJ2-2 | . | TRBV7-3 | . | CASSLYRDGTGELFF | TGTGCCAGCAGCTTATACAGGGATGGTACCGGGGAGCTGTTTTTT
TRBJ1-4 | . | TRBV2 | TRBD1 | CASSTQGTNEKLFF | TGTGCCAGCAGTACACAGGGGACTAATGAAAAACTGTTTTTT